This is a list of T cell receptor beta chains from one sample in a study of regulatory T cells in long-lasting Graves disease. TCRdb re-called the multiplex PCR reads with MiXCR, one entry per CDR3 protein. The sample has over 350,000 distinct CDR3 sequences; under 25% are singletons. This material consisted of peripheral blood mononuclear cells (PBMCs), taken when the disease was refractory, from a patient treated with antithyroid drugs. These receptors all come from a female donor with Graves disease. Each CDR3 is given with its conserved first and last residue. Each record gives: J gene, V gene, clone size, D gene, CDR3 length, CDR3 protein, CDR3 DNA. The D gene is left open where the match is weak. Clone size is stated in some rows and not others, as once, few, many or a class when expanded.

J gene: TRBJ2-4; V gene: TRBV10-2; clone size: .; D gene: .; CDR3 length: 15; CDR3 protein: CASSDGGKMRYIQYF; CDR3 DNA: TGCGCCAGCAGTGATGGTGGAAAGATGCGTTACATTCAGTACTTC
J gene: TRBJ2-5; V gene: TRBV7-9; clone size: many; D gene: TRBD2; CDR3 length: 17; CDR3 protein: CASSLVVTSGRQETQYF; CDR3 DNA: TGTGCCAGCAGCTTAGTAGTGACTAGCGGGAGACAAGAGACCCAGTACTTC
J gene: TRBJ2-1; V gene: TRBV7-8; clone size: .; D gene: .; CDR3 length: 12; CDR3 protein: CASSFSYNEQFF; CDR3 DNA: TGTGCCAGCAGCTTCTCCTACAATGAGCAGTTCTTC
J gene: TRBJ2-3; V gene: TRBV27; clone size: .; D gene: .; CDR3 length: 14; CDR3 protein: CASGRRGTTDTQYF; CDR3 DNA: TGTGCCAGCGGTAGAAGGGGTACCACAGATACGCAGTATTTT
J gene: TRBJ2-1; V gene: TRBV3-1; clone size: few; D gene: TRBD2; CDR3 length: 16; CDR3 protein: CASSVLLAGGRNEQFF; CDR3 DNA: TGTGCCAGCAGCGTTCTACTAGCGGGAGGTAGGAATGAGCAGTTCTTC
J gene: TRBJ2-1; V gene: TRBV7-9; clone size: .; D gene: TRBD2; CDR3 length: 19; CDR3 protein: CASISITIPLAESNNEQFF; CDR3 DNA: TGTGCCAGCATCTCTATTACCATACCACTAGCGGAATCTAACAATGAGCAGTTCTTC
J gene: TRBJ1-2; V gene: TRBV12-3/TRBV12-4; clone size: many; D gene: .; CDR3 length: 15; CDR3 protein: CASSTPAASKRGYTF; CDR3 DNA: TGTGCCAGCAGCACCCCCGCGGCCTCGAAACGCGGCTACACCTTC
J gene: TRBJ1-5; V gene: TRBV6-5; clone size: once; D gene: .; CDR3 length: 14; CDR3 protein: CASSWTSTNQPQHF; CDR3 DNA: TGTGCCAGCAGTTGGACATCTACCAATCAGCCCCAGCATTTT
J gene: TRBJ1-1; V gene: TRBV6-1; clone size: .; D gene: .; CDR3 length: 14; CDR3 protein: CASRTTGTLTEAFF; CDR3 DNA: TGTGCCAGCAGAACAACAGGGACCCTGACTGAAGCTTTCTTT
J gene: TRBJ1-3; V gene: TRBV20-1; clone size: .; D gene: .; CDR3 length: 13; CDR3 protein: CGSLSLSGNTIYF; CDR3 DNA: TGCGGATCACTCTCTCTCTCTGGAAACACCATATATTTT